One and the same sample provided the 21 T cell receptor beta chains below, sequenced in a study of cytomegalovirus exposure and HLA in healthy donors. In the PCR, 60 Vbeta and 13 Jbeta primers were used. Only in-frame clones appear in the TCRdb table, and some are missing; sequencing was by immunoSEQ multiplex PCR. The profile shows more than 80,000 clones, around 75% of them singletons. Source material: PBMCs. Every receptor here comes from a man between 35 and 55 years old in good health and CMV-seronegative.

This chain uses TRBV5-6 with TRBJ1-4, with D maybe TRBD1 (6 bases). CDR1 SGHDT and CDR2 YYEEEE come from the germline V gene. The CDR3 consists of 18 residues. Trimming pared 3 bases from V and 5 bases from J, leaving 23 bases between. The CDR3 DNA reads as TGTGCCAGCAGCTGCGGGGGGCGCACGCGGGGGGGAAATGAAAAACTGTTTTTT. Translating it yields CASSCGGRTRGGNEKLFF. The whole variable domain, remainder taken from reference TRBV5-6 and TRBJ1-4, is DAGVTQSPTHLIKTRGQQVTLRCSPKSGHDTVSWYQQALGQGPQFIFQYYEEEERQRGNFPDRFSGHQFPNYSSELNVNALLLGDSALYLCASSCGGRTRGGNEKLFFGSGTQLSVL.

The chain joins TRBV11-1 to TRBJ2-7; tentatively, D is TRBD2 (5 bases). V was cut by 1 base and J by 7 bases, with 11 bases left in between. The CDR3 sequence is 13 residues long. Germline V gene lookup returns CDR1 SGHAT and CDR2 FQDESV (reference sequence). CDR3 in amino acids: CASSLGGGREQYF. CDR3 bases: TGTGCCAGCAGCTTAGGAGGTGGGAGAGAGCAGTACTTC.

V is TRBV2 and J is TRBJ1-2; D remains unclear. CDR1 and CDR2 from the germline V gene are SNHLY and FYNNEI. The CDR3 length is 13 residues. Deletions cut 7 bases from V and 6 bases from J, with 15 bases between. The CDR3 DNA reads TGTGCCAGCAAATCGGCAGGATCCCATGGCTACACCTTC. It specifies CASKSAGSHGYTF.

V usage is TRBV16 and J usage is TRBJ2-1; the match to TRBD1 covers 10 bases. V was pared by 4 bases and J by 5 bases, with 5 bases of the junction left unmatched. The CDR3 is 15 amino acids. Per germline, CDR1 KGHSY and CDR2 FQNENV. DNA of the CDR3: TGTGCCAGCAGCCTTTCGGGACAGGGGAACAATGAGCAGTTCTTC. It translates to CASSLSGQGNNEQFF.

The genes are TRBV10-1 and TRBJ2-7, with D possibly TRBD2 on 5 matching bases. Germline V gene sequence: CDR1 WNHNN, CDR2 SYGVQD (reference sequence). V was shortened by 0 bases and J by 9 bases, with 12 bases between the two germline ends. The CDR3 has 13 amino acids. The CDR3, as DNA: TGCGCCAGCAGTGAGTCGGCCGGGGTTGTGCAGTACTTC. It is translated as CASSESAGVVQYF.

The V call is TRBV4-2, the J call TRBJ2-5; D is possibly TRBD2 (7 bases). CDR1 is LGHNA and CDR2 is YNFKEQ in the germline V gene. Trimming took off 4 bases at V and 2 bases at J, with 14 bases between the two ends. This CDR3 contains 15 residues. For the CDR3, the DNA is TGTGCCAGCAGCCGGGAGGGGGGCGAACAAGAGACCCAGTACTTC. Its protein product is CASSREGGEQETQYF.

V usage is TRBV7-9 and J usage is TRBJ1-2, with 8 bases that match TRBD1. The germline gives CDR1 SEHNR, CDR2 FQNEAQ (reference sequence). V was pared by 5 bases and J by 5 bases, with 7 bases of the junction left unmatched. The CDR3 sequence is 14 residues long. Here the CDR3 DNA reads TGTGCCAGCAGCCTCCTCGACAGGGGATATGGCTACACCTTC. As protein: CASSLLDRGYGYTF.

This clone turned up a few times. The chain combines TRBV2 with TRBJ2-7; 9 bases map to TRBD1. Looked up from germline, CDR1 is SNHLY and CDR2 is FYNNEI. This CDR3 is 15 amino acids long. The junction had 9 bases not matched to a gene; V was cut back by 4 bases and J by 5 bases. The CDR3 is CASSVGGTGRNEQYF. The CDR3 region has the DNA TGTGCCAGCAGTGTGGGGGGGACAGGGCGCAACGAGCAGTACTTC. Drawing the rest from reference TRBV2 and TRBJ2-7, the complete variable domain is EPEVTQTPSHQVTQMGQEVILRCVPISNHLYFYWYRQILGQKVEFLVSFYNNEISEKSEIFDDQFSVERPDGSNFTLKIRSTKLEDSAMYFCASSVGGTGRNEQYFGPGTRLTVT.

The CDR3 reads CASSLNSPRGEQYF. The DNA for the CDR3 is TGTGCCAGCAGTTTAAATAGTCCCCGGGGGGAGCAGTACTTC. The chain recombines TRBV28 with TRBJ2-7; TRBD2 is a possible D gene (6 bases). CDR3 size: 14 residues. The V and J ends lost 2 bases and 7 bases respectively, with 15 bases between them. Germline CDR1 MDHEN, CDR2 SYDVKM.

This chain connects TRBV5-6 to TRBJ2-5, with TRBD1 as a possible D gene (6 bases). The CDR3 totals 14 residues. CDR1 SGHDT and CDR2 YYEEEE come from the germline V gene. Trimming cost V 1 base and J 4 bases, with 11 bases left between them. CDR3 protein: CASSLKSGVETQYF. The CDR3 nucleotides are TGTGCCAGCAGCTTGAAATCAGGGGTAGAGACCCAGTACTTC.

The gene calls are TRBV6-6 and TRBJ2-5; no firm D call. The length of the CDR3 is 11 residues. Germline lookup yields CDR1 MNHNY and CDR2 SVGAGI (reference sequence). The ends were cut back, 5 bases at V and 5 bases at J, with 6 bases in the middle. CDR3 sequence (DNA): TGTGCCAGCAGTACCGCGGAGACCCAGTACTTC. Amino acid sequence: CASSTAETQYF.

This rearrangement joins TRBV9 to TRBJ2-7; maybe TRBD1 (5 bases). This CDR3 is built from 11 residues. Germline V gene lookup returns CDR1 SGDLS and CDR2 YYNGEE. V was pared by 3 bases and J by 9 bases, with 10 bases between. In DNA, the CDR3 is TGTGCCAGCAGCGGAAGACAGTGGCAGTACTTC. Residues: CASSGRQWQYF. The variable domain in full, with the rest retrieved from reference TRBV9 and TRBJ2-7, is DSGVTQTPKHLITATGQRVTLRCSPRSGDLSVYWYQQSLDQGLQFLIQYYNGEERAKGNILERFSAQQFPDLHSELNLSSLELGDSALYFCASSGRQWQYFGPGTRLTVT.

The V gene is TRBV7-9, the J gene TRBJ2-2; 7 nucleotides agree with TRBD1. Germline V lookup: CDR1 SEHNR, CDR2 FQNEAQ (reference sequence). The junction had 7 bases not matched to a gene; V was cut back by 4 bases and J by 8 bases. CDR3 length: 14 amino acids. The CDR3 sequence: CASSYRGGAGELFF. CDR3 bases: TGTGCCAGCAGCTACCGAGGGGGCGCAGGGGAGCTGTTTTTT.

Only a few counts were recorded for this clone. The chain links TRBV28 to TRBJ1-1; a weak D match, TRBD1 (5 bases). Germline loops: CDR1 MDHEN, CDR2 SYDVKM. The CDR3 has 15 residues. Deletions cut 2 bases from V and 7 bases from J, with 17 bases between. The CDR3, as DNA: TGTGCCAGCAGTTTACCATCAGATGGGGCAGGTGAAGCTTTCTTT. This translates into CASSLPSDGAGEAFF.

The chain recombines TRBV19 with TRBJ1-1, with D possibly being TRBD1 (6 bases). The V gene lost 1 base and the J gene lost 1 base, with 13 bases spanning the gap. This CDR3 is 16 amino acids long. Germline V gene sequence: CDR1 LNHDA, CDR2 SQIVND (reference sequence). The CDR3 DNA reads as TGTGCCAGTAGTATAGGGACGACAGGTGGGAACACTGAAGCTTTCTTT. Translation: CASSIGTTGGNTEAFF.

The gene calls are TRBV7-6 and TRBJ2-3, with D hard to call. V was trimmed by 4 bases and J by 6 bases, leaving 14 bases between them. Germline V CDR1 and CDR2: SGHVS, FNYEAQ. CDR3 size: 14 residues. The CDR3 here is CASSSLPFGDTQYF. The CDR3 region has the DNA TGTGCCAGCAGCTCGCTTCCGTTCGGGGATACGCAGTATTTT.

The chain employs TRBV9 and TRBJ2-3; weak D call: TRBD2 (5 bases). The CDR3 loop spans 15 amino acids. Germline loops: CDR1 SGDLS, CDR2 YYNGEE. V lost 0 bases, J lost 4 bases, and 12 bases lay in between. CDR3 loop: CASSVGSEGSDTQYF. CDR3 in DNA: TGTGCCAGCAGCGTAGGGTCCGAGGGATCAGATACGCAGTATTTT.

The chain joins TRBV9 to TRBJ2-5, with TRBD2 identical over 16 bases. CDR1 is SGDLS, CDR2 YYNGEE, per germline. With V trimmed by 3 bases and J by 5 bases, 16 bases remained unmatched. The CDR3 runs to 20 residues. The CDR3 here is CASSGSAGTSGGAVRETQYF. CDR3 in DNA: TGTGCCAGCAGCGGGAGCGCTGGGACTAGCGGGGGGGCTGTGAGGGAGACCCAGTACTTC.

The chain is built from TRBV6-5 and TRBJ1-1; the D gene is possibly TRBD1 (6 bases). V lost 9 bases and J 6 bases, leaving 23 bases between the germline ends. The germline CDR1 and CDR2 sequences are MNHEY and SVGAGI. The CDR3 is made up of 15 amino acids. The CDR3 bases are TGTGCCAGGAAAAAGGGGGTCGGAGTTTGGGCTGAAGCTTTCTTT. Amino acids: CARKKGVGVWAEAFF.

Notes on this clone: One end of the junction does not line up with germline, which may come from a read error. The CDR3 DNA is TGCGCCAGCAGCCAAGGACAGGGGGTTTCTGGAAGCACCATATATTTT. Encoded protein: CASSQGQGVSGSTIYF. The chain recombines TRBV4-1 with TRBJ1-3, with 9 positions matching TRBD1. This CDR3 is 16 amino acids long. The V gene's germline CDR1 is MGHRA and CDR2 YSYEKL.

CDR3 bases: TGCGCCAGCAGATCCAGCGGGGTGGCTCAAGAGACCCAGTACTTC. Protein product: CASRSSGVAQETQYF. The chain uses TRBV5-1 and TRBJ2-5; 7 bases match TRBD2. Germline V gene lookup returns CDR1 SGHRS and CDR2 YFSETQ. With 5 bases clipped from V and 2 bases from J, the junction kept 9 bases outside the gene matches. The CDR3 has 15 amino acids.